This TCR beta chain is drawn from a study of patients and donors after allogeneic stem cell transplantation. Germline CDR1 is DFQATT and CDR2 is SNEGSKA (reference sequence). This CDR3 has 13 residues. Losses at the gene ends were 7 bases for V and 3 bases for J; bases not matched to a gene: 6. In TCRdb, the RT-PCR reads were re-called with MiXCR into one record per CDR3 protein. Among about 89,000 distinct CDR3 sequences listed, about 48% were seen once. Sequencing was performed on blood, either unsorted or a sorted T cell fraction (not recorded which). The receptor's source is a human donor who was either an allogeneic HSCT recipient or a stem cell or donor lymphocyte infusion donor (not recorded which). It is not recorded whose cells these are; they may come from a transplant donor. V and J are TRBV20-1 and TRBJ1-1; 9 bases match TRBD1. The CDR3 here is CSVPGQGYTEAFF. CDR3 sequence (DNA): TGCAGTGTCCCGGGACAGGGTTACACTGAAGCTTTCTTT.